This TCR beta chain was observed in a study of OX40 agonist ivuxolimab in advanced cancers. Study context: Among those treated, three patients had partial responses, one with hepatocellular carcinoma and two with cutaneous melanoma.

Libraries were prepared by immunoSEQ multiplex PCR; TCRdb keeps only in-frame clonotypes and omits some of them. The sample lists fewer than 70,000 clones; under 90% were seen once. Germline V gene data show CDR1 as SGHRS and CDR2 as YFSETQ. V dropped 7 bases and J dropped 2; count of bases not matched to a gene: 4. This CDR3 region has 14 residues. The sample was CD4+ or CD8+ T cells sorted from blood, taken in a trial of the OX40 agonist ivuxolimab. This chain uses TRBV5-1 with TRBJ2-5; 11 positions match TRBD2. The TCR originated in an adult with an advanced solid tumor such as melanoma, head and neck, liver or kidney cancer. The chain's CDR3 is CASHVAGGQETQYF. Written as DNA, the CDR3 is TGCGCCAGCCATGTAGCGGGGGGGCAAGAGACCCAGTACTTC.